A single TCR beta chain is shown here with its context. Its antigen is unknown. Primers included in the PCR were 60 Vbeta and 13 Jbeta primers. Original handling: Among the unique TCR beta chains that a later analysis counted, around 82 million in all, 9.5 million to 12 million were shared. Clones were read by immunoSEQ multiplex PCR, and TCRdb kept only the in-frame ones, dropping some. That table gives V, J and clone size, and the DNA gave D and trimming. The table has about 200,000 clones, 65% to 80% seen once; the top ten hold roughly a sixth. The CDR3 sequence is 20 residues long. The germline V and J ends were trimmed by 0 bases and 2 bases, with 24 bases remaining between them. Germline CDR1 and CDR2: MGHRA and YSYEKL. These data originate in a study of cytomegalovirus exposure and HLA in healthy donors. Study results and limitations: The authors enumerated 180 or so TCR beta chains as linked to cytomegalovirus.

The TCR was taken from a man aged 35-49 years in good health and CMV-seronegative. What was sequenced was PBMCs. V and J are TRBV4-1 and TRBJ2-3, with D uncertain. In DNA, the CDR3 is TGCGCCAGCAGCCAAGATCGGGTCGGTAGATCCTCTCCTAACACAGATACGCAGTATTTT. It specifies CASSQDRVGRSSPNTDTQYF.